The 23 T cell receptor beta chains reported below all come from one sample, sequenced in a study of T cell responses to AZD1222 COVID-19 vaccine. TCRdb keeps only in-frame clones here, not all; method: immunoSEQ multiplex PCR. The table has 100,000 to 150,000 clones, 91% seen once; the top ten hold 2.8%. This specimen was peripheral blood, taken on day 0 of AZD1222 vaccination. Receptors originate from an adult in good health.

The chain carries TRBV6-2 or TRBV6-3 and TRBJ1-1; D is unresolved. The germline V and J ends were trimmed by 6 bases and 12 bases, with 20 bases remaining between them. The CDR3 contains 13 residues. Germline CDR1 reads MNHEY; CDR2 reads SVGEGT. The CDR3 region has the DNA TGTGCCAGCAGCTCGGGTCTTATAGGCGTAACTTTCTTT. Translation: CASSSGLIGVTFF.

The chain joins TRBV5-4 to TRBJ1-1; no clear D gene. This CDR3 spans 15 amino acids. CDR1 is SGHNT, CDR2 YYREEE, per germline (reference sequence). The germline V and J ends were trimmed by 4 bases and 4 bases, with 17 bases remaining between them. The CDR3 loop is CASSPFAQSGTEAFF. The CDR3 DNA is TGTGCCAGCAGCCCTTTCGCGCAGAGTGGCACTGAAGCTTTCTTT.

The V and J genes are TRBV2 and TRBJ2-3; the match to TRBD2 covers 11 bases. Germline CDR1 and CDR2: SNHLY and FYNNEI. The CDR3 is made up of 18 amino acids. V lost 4 bases and J lost 0; bases outside the gene matches: 9. Here the CDR3 reads CASSVGLAGGLSTDTQYF. The DNA for the CDR3 is TGTGCCAGCAGTGTAGGGCTAGCGGGAGGACTCAGCACAGATACGCAGTATTTT.

The rearrangement joins TRBV29-1 to TRBJ2-5, with TRBD2 identical over 10 bases. The J segment lost 4 bases and the V segment lost 2 bases, leaving 4 bases of the junction unmatched. Germline V lookup: CDR1 SQVTM, CDR2 ANQGSEA. The CDR3 spans 14 residues. The DNA of the CDR3 is TGCAGCGTTGAAAGCGGGAGGGCCAGAGAGACCCAGTACTTC. Amino acids: CSVESGRARETQYF.

The chain joins TRBV9 to TRBJ2-3; 8 nucleotides align to TRBD2. The germline V gene has CDR1 SGDLS and CDR2 YYNGEE. V was pared by 3 bases and J by 5 bases, with 5 bases of the junction left unmatched. The CDR3 has 14 residues. The CDR3 spells CASSASGGGDTQYF. CDR3 coding DNA: TGTGCCAGCAGCGCGAGCGGGGGAGGAGATACGCAGTATTTT. The entire variable domain, with the rest obtained from reference TRBV9 and TRBJ2-3, is as follows: DSGVTQTPKHLITATGQRVTLRCSPRSGDLSVYWYQQSLDQGLQFLIQYYNGEERAKGNILERFSAQQFPDLHSELNLSSLELGDSALYFCASSASGGGDTQYFGPGTRLTVL.

This chain's CDR3 is CASSPTPFQGGIYGYTF. DNA for the CDR3: TGCGCCAGCAGCCCAACGCCTTTTCAGGGCGGGATCTATGGCTACACCTTC. V usage is TRBV5-1 and J usage is TRBJ1-2; perhaps TRBD1 as D (5 bases). Germline V gene data show CDR1 as SGHRS and CDR2 as YFSETQ. The V end was cut by 4 bases, the J end by 4 bases, with 23 bases between. The CDR3 consists of 17 residues.

This chain connects TRBV6-5 to TRBJ1-5; the D is unclear. The CDR3 has 11 amino acids. V lost 6 bases and J lost 4, with 4 bases in between. Germline CDR1 is MNHEY and CDR2 is SVGAGI. The CDR3: CASSWNQPQHF. In DNA form, the CDR3 reads TGTGCCAGCAGCTGGAATCAGCCCCAGCATTTT.

The J gene is TRBJ2-3, the V gene TRBV9; a possible D gene is TRBD1 (6 bases). CDR3 length equals 14 residues. V lost 5 bases to trimming and J lost 2 bases, with 12 bases between them. Germline V gene lookup returns CDR1 SGDLS and CDR2 YYNGEE. Here the CDR3 reads CASSVTGNTDTQYF. The DNA of the CDR3 is TGTGCCAGCAGTGTTACAGGGAACACAGATACGCAGTATTTT.

J is TRBJ2-7 and V is TRBV27; D may correspond to TRBD1 or TRBD2 (5 bases each). This CDR3 is built from 17 residues. Germline V gives CDR1 MNHEY, CDR2 SMNVEV (reference sequence). Deletions cut 0 bases from V and 3 bases from J, with 18 bases between. As DNA, the CDR3 is TGTGCCAGCAGTTTATCGAAGTCCGCTAGCAGGGTCTACGAGCAGTACTTC. It specifies CASSLSKSASRVYEQYF.

The chain joins TRBV10-3 to TRBJ2-1, with a tentative D call TRBD2 (5 bases). Germline values: CDR1 ENHRY, CDR2 SYGVKD. V gave up 8 bases and J gave up 1 base, with 12 bases separating them. CDR3 length equals 14 residues. The DNA of the CDR3 is TGTGCCATCTATGGCGGGCATTCCTACAATGAGCAGTTCTTC. Translating it yields CAIYGGHSYNEQFF.

CDR3 residues: CASSLLPGSGNTIYF. In nucleotides, the CDR3 is TGCGCCAGCAGCTTGCTTCCAGGGTCTGGAAACACCATATATTTT. This chain joins TRBV5-1 and TRBJ1-3; possible D gene TRBD1, 5 bases. Germline assignment: CDR1 SGHRS and CDR2 YFSETQ. CDR3 length: 15 amino acids. Deletions cut 1 base from V and 1 base from J, with 9 bases between.

The rearrangement uses TRBV11-2 and TRBJ2-2; tentative D call: TRBD2 (6 bases). Germline assignment: CDR1 SGHAT and CDR2 FQNNGV. V was shortened by 1 base and J by 7 bases, with 10 bases between the two germline ends. The CDR3 extends over 14 amino acids. Here the CDR3 reads CASSLGEEVGELFF. The CDR3 DNA follows: TGTGCCAGCAGCTTAGGGGAGGAGGTCGGGGAGCTGTTTTTT.

This chain connects TRBV29-1 to TRBJ2-7, with D perhaps TRBD2 (5 bases). From germline, CDR1 is SQVTM and CDR2 ANQGSEA. Trimming removed 3 bases from V and 7 bases from J, with 25 bases in between. The CDR3 covers 16 residues. This chain's CDR3 is CSVESESPRTGGEQYF. CDR3 coding DNA: TGCAGCGTTGAGAGCGAGTCCCCGAGGACCGGAGGAGAGCAGTACTTC.

The genes are TRBV20-1 and TRBJ1-2, with 7 bases that match TRBD1. The CDR3 loop spans 11 amino acids. CDR1 and CDR2 (germline): DFQATT, SNEGSKA (reference sequence). The CDR3 loop reads CSWDSDYGYTF. The CDR3 DNA reads TGCAGCTGGGACAGTGACTATGGCTACACCTTC.

V is TRBV27 and J is TRBJ2-7; D is perhaps TRBD2 (6 bases). Deletions cut 4 bases from V and 10 bases from J, with 20 bases between. Germline CDR1 reads MNHEY; CDR2 reads SMNVEV (reference sequence). The CDR3 totals 14 residues. The CDR3 DNA reads as TGTGCCAGCAGTTCCGCAATTGATGTGGGGGGTCAGTACTTC. The encoded protein is CASSSAIDVGGQYF.

V is TRBV27 and J is TRBJ1-5; possible D gene TRBD1, 6 bases. CDR1 is MNHEY, CDR2 SMNVEV, per germline (reference sequence). CDR3 size: 13 residues. V was trimmed by 8 bases and J by 2 bases, leaving 10 bases between them. CDR3 in amino acids: CASWGTRNQPQHF. CDR3 bases: TGTGCCAGCTGGGGGACACGCAATCAGCCCCAGCATTTT.

The chain links TRBV7-9 to TRBJ2-1; maybe TRBD2 (6 bases). Germline V lookup: CDR1 SEHNR, CDR2 FQNEAQ (reference sequence). This CDR3 region has 13 residues. V lost 8 bases and J lost 10, with 18 bases in between. In nucleotides, the CDR3 is TGTGCCAGCCGTACATTGGGGGGTGAGGAGCAGTTCTTC. It translates to CASRTLGGEEQFF.

The chain recombines TRBV28 with TRBJ1-5; 9 bases map to TRBD1. CDR3 length: 19 residues. Germline-derived CDR1 and CDR2 are MDHEN and SYDVKM. The V gene end was trimmed by 4 bases and the J gene end by 3 bases; junction bases not matched to a gene: 16. CDR3 nucleotide sequence: TGTGCCAGCAGTTCCCACGGGACAGGGCGATTGGGGGCCAATCAGCCCCAGCATTTT. Translated: CASSSHGTGRLGANQPQHF. The variable domain in full, with the rest retrieved from reference TRBV28 and TRBJ1-5, is DVKVTQSSRYLVKRTGEKVFLECVQDMDHENMFWYRQDPGLGLRLIYFSYDVKMKEKGDIPEGYSVSREKKERFSLILESASTNQTSMYLCASSSHGTGRLGANQPQHFGDGTRLSIL.

This clone was counted between two and nine times. V usage is TRBV2 and J usage is TRBJ1-2, with a possible D match to TRBD1 (5 bases). CDR3 length equals 13 residues. V lost 5 bases, J lost 4 bases, and 11 bases lay in between. Germline V lookup: CDR1 SNHLY, CDR2 FYNNEI. CDR3 amino acids: CASSRQKIYGYTF. The CDR3 DNA is TGTGCCAGCAGTCGACAGAAGATCTATGGCTACACCTTC. Using reference TRBV2 and TRBJ1-2 for the parts outside the CDR3, the full variable domain is EPEVTQTPSHQVTQMGQEVILRCVPISNHLYFYWYRQILGQKVEFLVSFYNNEISEKSEIFDDQFSVERPDGSNFTLKIRSTKLEDSAMYFCASSRQKIYGYTFGSGTRLTVV.

The chain employs TRBV4-3 and TRBJ2-1; D remains ambiguous. The length of the CDR3 is 14 residues. V lost 0 bases and J lost 4, with 7 bases in between. Germline V gives CDR1 LGHNA, CDR2 YSLEER. Written as DNA, the CDR3 is TGCGCCAGCAGCCAAGAGGCTATGTACAATGAGCAGTTCTTC. Residues: CASSQEAMYNEQFF.

This clone was observed once. V is TRBV6-1 and J is TRBJ2-1, with D perhaps matching TRBD1 (5 bases). The V gene lost 2 bases and the J gene lost 6 bases, with 17 bases spanning the gap. CDR3 size: 16 residues. Germline loops: CDR1 MNHNS, CDR2 SASEGT. DNA of the CDR3: TGTGCCAGCAGTGAATTTGGGGCAGGGATGGCCAATGAGCAGTTCTTC. Amino acid sequence: CASSEFGAGMANEQFF.

The gene calls are TRBV5-1 and TRBJ2-1; 9 bases fit TRBD2. In germline, CDR1 is SGHRS, CDR2 YFSETQ. Germline trimming cut 0 bases from V and 5 bases from J; bases unmatched to any gene: 15. The CDR3 contains 19 residues. The CDR3 nucleotides are TGCGCCAGCAGCTTGGTGTCTATGAAGGGACTAGCCGGGCACAATGAGCAGTTCTTC. Protein product: CASSLVSMKGLAGHNEQFF.

The CDR3 loop reads CASSQEPGTASYGYTF. CDR3 bases: TGCGCCAGCAGCCAAGAACCCGGGACAGCTTCCTATGGCTACACCTTC. The chain employs TRBV4-1 and TRBJ1-2, with 7 bases that match TRBD1. The CDR3 extends over 16 amino acids. Germline V gene data show CDR1 as MGHRA and CDR2 as YSYEKL. V dropped 0 bases and J dropped 4; count of bases not matched to a gene: 8.